The rows below give T cell receptor beta chains drawn from one sample of a study of blood T cell repertoires in COVID-19. Method: immunoSEQ multiplex PCR; TCRdb's copy keeps in-frame clones and lacks some. The sample consists of 150,000 to 200,000 clones, 70% to 90% of them appearing once. Sequencing input: peripheral blood. All receptors come from a human donor with active or convalescent COVID-19. The donor label of this sample is uncertain. Both conserved end residues are part of each CDR3. The order of the fields is D gene, J gene, clone size, V gene, CDR3 protein, CDR3 DNA. The D gene is left open where the match is weak. Clone size appears in some rows only: once, few, many, or a class for an expanded clone.

d_gene: -
j_gene: TRBJ1-1
abundance: -
v_gene: TRBV27
CDR3aa: CASGTPRARAFF
CDR3nt: TGTGCCAGCGGGACTCCCCGCGCCCGAGCTTTCTTT

d_gene: -
j_gene: TRBJ2-6
abundance: few
v_gene: TRBV7-3
CDR3aa: CASSLSPDSGANVLTF
CDR3nt: TGTGCCAGCAGCTTAAGTCCAGACTCTGGGGCCAACGTCCTGACTTTC

d_gene: TRBD2
j_gene: TRBJ2-5
abundance: -
v_gene: TRBV6-2/TRBV6-3
CDR3aa: CASSYSPGTSGGYQETQYF
CDR3nt: TGTGCCAGCAGTTACTCTCCGGGGACTAGCGGGGGCTACCAAGAGACCCAGTACTTC

d_gene: -
j_gene: TRBJ1-5
abundance: -
v_gene: TRBV18
CDR3aa: CASSPGGGQPQHF
CDR3nt: TGTGCCAGCTCACCGGGGGGAGGACAGCCCCAGCATTTT

d_gene: -
j_gene: TRBJ1-4
abundance: -
v_gene: TRBV6-5
CDR3aa: CASSTGEKLFF
CDR3nt: TGTGCCAGCAGTACCGGTGAAAAACTGTTTTTT

d_gene: TRBD2
j_gene: TRBJ2-7
abundance: -
v_gene: TRBV2
CDR3aa: CASWGTGGTSGSPYEQYF
CDR3nt: TGTGCCAGCTGGGGCACAGGGGGGACTAGCGGGAGCCCCTACGAGCAGTACTTC

d_gene: TRBD2
j_gene: TRBJ2-5
abundance: -
v_gene: TRBV7-9
CDR3aa: CASSLAGGSYQETQYF
CDR3nt: TGTGCCAGCAGCTTAGCGGGAGGGAGCTACCAAGAGACCCAGTACTTC

d_gene: TRBD1
j_gene: TRBJ1-2
abundance: -
v_gene: TRBV27
CDR3aa: CASSLYGGQGVSYGYTF
CDR3nt: TGTGCCAGCAGTCTCTATGGGGGACAGGGGGTGAGCTATGGCTACACCTTC

d_gene: -
j_gene: TRBJ2-3
abundance: -
v_gene: TRBV9
CDR3aa: CASSVRGGAADTQYF
CDR3nt: TGTGCCAGCAGCGTACGTGGGGGGGCTGCAGATACGCAGTATTTT

d_gene: -
j_gene: TRBJ1-4
abundance: few
v_gene: TRBV19
CDR3aa: CASKVAGRRFPLFF
CDR3nt: TGTGCCAGTAAAGTGGCGGGGAGACGGTTCCCACTGTTTTTT

d_gene: -
j_gene: TRBJ2-7
abundance: -
v_gene: TRBV9
CDR3aa: CASSVAITSSSYEQYF
CDR3nt: TGTGCCAGCAGCGTAGCAATTACCTCGAGCTCCTACGAGCAGTACTTC

d_gene: -
j_gene: TRBJ1-5
abundance: -
v_gene: TRBV18
CDR3aa: CASSPPGAAGSNQPQHF
CDR3nt: TGTGCCAGCTCACCCCCTGGGGCGGCAGGGAGCAATCAGCCCCAGCATTTT

d_gene: TRBD1
j_gene: TRBJ1-6
abundance: -
v_gene: TRBV28
CDR3aa: CASSLPGTAPPLPLHF
CDR3nt: TGTGCCAGCAGTTTACCCGGGACAGCTCCTCCATTACCCCTCCACTTT

d_gene: -
j_gene: TRBJ1-1
abundance: -
v_gene: TRBV19
CDR3aa: CASSRQDTEAFF
CDR3nt: TGTGCCAGTAGTCGGCAGGACACTGAAGCTTTCTTT

d_gene: -
j_gene: TRBJ1-2
abundance: once
v_gene: TRBV24-1
CDR3aa: CATSDLLGSGYTF
CDR3nt: TGTGCCACCAGTGATTTGTTAGGGAGTGGCTACACCTTC

d_gene: -
j_gene: TRBJ2-1
abundance: -
v_gene: TRBV11-3
CDR3aa: CASSLDAAGPEGFF
CDR3nt: TGTGCCAGCAGCTTAGATGCCGCCGGACCCGAGGGGTTCTTC

d_gene: -
j_gene: TRBJ1-1
abundance: few
v_gene: TRBV9
CDR3aa: CASSAPSQVTNTEAFF
CDR3nt: TGTGCCAGCAGCGCCCCTTCCCAGGTCACGAACACTGAAGCTTTCTTT

d_gene: TRBD1
j_gene: TRBJ1-6
abundance: -
v_gene: TRBV7-9
CDR3aa: CASSLASRGSSPLHF
CDR3nt: TGTGCCAGCAGCTTAGCTAGCAGGGGGAGTTCACCCCTCCACTTT